This is a list of T cell receptor beta chains from one sample in a study of blood T cell repertoires in COVID-19. This table comes from immunoSEQ multiplex PCR, and its TCRdb copy is limited to in-frame clones, with some not included. This table holds 50,000 to 60,000 clones, around nine tenths found once. The sequenced sample consisted of peripheral blood. The receptors come from a human donor in a cohort sampled during active COVID-19. The CDR3 runs from the conserved cysteine through the conserved F or W. A D gene is named only where the DNA matches it firmly. Clone size is shown for a subset of rows, as once, few, many or a class of expanded clone.

J | V | size | D | CDR3 | DNA
TRBJ2-7 | TRBV19 | - | TRBD1 | CASSIPGQGTYEQYF | TGTGCCAGTAGTATACCGGGACAGGGGACCTACGAGCAGTACTTC
TRBJ1-3 | TRBV11-2 | - | - | CASSLGRGGRAGNTIYF | TGTGCCAGCAGCTTAGGCCGCGGGGGTAGGGCTGGAAACACCATATATTTT
TRBJ2-5 | TRBV29-1 | - | TRBD1 | CSVVGQDQETQYF | TGCAGCGTGGTCGGACAGGATCAAGAGACCCAGTACTTC
TRBJ2-5 | TRBV5-1 | - | - | CASSLVPRNQETQYF | TGCGCCAGCAGCTTGGTACCCAGGAACCAAGAGACCCAGTACTTC
TRBJ2-2 | TRBV29-1 | - | TRBD2 | CSVAAGGLGGELFF | TGCAGCGTTGCAGCGGGGGGGCTCGGCGGGGAGCTGTTTTTT
TRBJ2-2 | TRBV15 | - | TRBD2 | CATSRDRASGGAGELFF | TGTGCCACCAGCAGAGATCGGGCTAGCGGGGGGGCCGGGGAGCTGTTTTTT
TRBJ2-7 | TRBV5-1 | - | - | CASSYTQGSYEQYF | TGCGCCAGCAGCTATACTCAGGGGTCCTACGAGCAGTACTTC
TRBJ2-3 | TRBV6-5 | few | TRBD2 | CASSQLRLAGVTQYF | TGTGCCAGCAGTCAACTCAGGCTAGCGGGAGTTACGCAGTATTTT
TRBJ1-5 | TRBV5-4 | - | - | CASSSNPGSNQPQHF | TGTGCCAGCAGTAGTAATCCGGGAAGCAATCAGCCCCAGCATTTT
TRBJ1-5 | TRBV29-1 | once | TRBD1 | CSVRTGGGQPQHF | TGCAGCGTAAGGACAGGGGGCGGTCAGCCCCAGCATTTT
TRBJ2-4 | TRBV3-1/TRBV3-2 | few | TRBD2 | CASSQVVPTRGTAKNIQYF | TGTGCCAGCAGCCAAGTCGTTCCCACGCGGGGGACGGCCAAAAACATTCAGTACTTC
TRBJ1-1 | TRBV11-2 | - | TRBD1 | CASSSDRGHTEAFF | TGTGCCAGCAGCTCGGACAGGGGGCACACTGAAGCTTTCTTT
TRBJ1-5 | TRBV3-1/TRBV3-2 | - | - | CASTLGGKRDQPQHF | TGTGCCAGCACCTTGGGAGGGAAGAGGGATCAGCCCCAGCATTTT
TRBJ2-7 | TRBV15 | - | TRBD2 | CATSRDGRGGSEQYF | TGTGCCACCAGCAGAGATGGCCGGGGGGGCTCCGAGCAGTACTTC
TRBJ2-3 | TRBV19 | - | - | CASTQTDRTDTQYF | TGTGCCAGTACCCAAACAGACCGCACAGATACGCAGTATTTT
TRBJ2-5 | TRBV19 | - | TRBD2 | CASSIGARGEPQYF | TGTGCCAGTAGTATAGGGGCGCGGGGGGAGCCCCAGTACTTC
TRBJ2-2 | TRBV4-1 | few | - | CASSPRAGDHTGELFF | TGCGCCAGCAGCCCGAGGGCAGGGGACCACACCGGGGAGCTGTTTTTT
TRBJ2-1 | TRBV7-2 | once | TRBD2 | CASSVRAGGPGEQFF | TGTGCCAGCAGCGTTCGGGCGGGAGGGCCGGGTGAGCAGTTCTTC
TRBJ2-3 | TRBV10-3 | - | TRBD2 | CAISKAGGVTDTQYF | TGTGCCATCAGTAAAGCGGGAGGAGTTACAGATACGCAGTATTTT
TRBJ2-2 | TRBV2 | - | - | CASSVNPTDTGELFF | TGTGCCAGCAGCGTAAATCCGACAGACACCGGGGAGCTGTTTTTT
TRBJ2-1 | TRBV19 | - | TRBD2 | CASSAGRTSGRASPYNEQFF | TGTGCCAGTAGTGCCGGGCGGACTAGCGGGAGGGCCAGCCCCTACAATGAGCAGTTCTTC
TRBJ2-3 | TRBV29-1 | - | - | CSVDGGPFTDTQYF | TGCAGCGTTGACGGGGGGCCCTTCACAGATACGCAGTATTTT
TRBJ1-5 | TRBV28 | - | TRBD1 | CASTLGAGQGYQPQHF | TGTGCCAGCACCCTAGGCGCGGGACAGGGCTATCAGCCCCAGCATTTT
TRBJ2-3 | TRBV19 | - | - | CASTPSGISTDTQYF | TGTGCCAGTACCCCCTCCGGGATTAGCACAGATACGCAGTATTTT
TRBJ2-2 | TRBV6-6 | once | - | CASSYENPNTGELFF | TGTGCCAGCAGTTACGAGAATCCGAACACCGGGGAGCTGTTTTTT
TRBJ1-1 | TRBV6-5 | - | - | CASSYRSGGNTEAFF | TGTGCCAGCAGTTACCGGTCGGGGGGTAACACTGAAGCTTTCTTT
TRBJ2-5 | TRBV7-2 | - | TRBD1 | CASSLGVGQGQTQYF | TGTGCCAGCAGCTTAGGGGTGGGACAGGGACAGACCCAGTACTTC
TRBJ2-3 | TRBV28 | - | TRBD2 | CASSSLGVAGSTDTQYF | TGTGCCAGCAGTTCTCTTGGAGTAGCGGGGTCCACAGATACGCAGTATTTT
TRBJ2-1 | TRBV7-7 | few | - | CASSLTTAREQFF | TGTGCCAGCAGCTTAACTACTGCTCGGGAGCAGTTCTTC
TRBJ2-7 | TRBV5-1 | - | TRBD2 | CASSPAGGRYEQYF | TGCGCCAGCAGCCCCGCGGGGGGCCGTTACGAGCAGTACTTC
TRBJ2-5 | TRBV5-4 | - | - | CASSWGRYQETQYF | TGTGCCAGCAGCTGGGGGCGTTACCAAGAGACCCAGTACTTC
TRBJ1-1 | TRBV18 | few | TRBD1 | CASSWDRNTEAFF | TGTGCCAGCTCATGGGACAGGAACACTGAAGCTTTCTTT
TRBJ2-4 | TRBV28 | - | TRBD2 | CASNGGEGKNIQYF | TGTGCCAGCAATGGGGGGGAGGGCAAAAACATTCAGTACTTC
TRBJ1-2 | TRBV4-2 | - | TRBD1 | CASSQDRAPTGAEGGYTF | TGTGCCAGCAGCCAAGATCGCGCACCGACAGGGGCGGAAGGCGGCTACACCTTC
TRBJ2-1 | TRBV7-9 | once | - | CASSPDRPLYNEQFF | TGTGCCAGCAGCCCCGACAGGCCCCTATACAATGAGCAGTTCTTC
TRBJ1-1 | TRBV18 | - | - | CASSPLEGGLARNTEAFF | TGTGCCAGCTCACCACTCGAGGGAGGGTTGGCTAGGAACACTGAAGCTTTCTTT
TRBJ2-7 | TRBV28 | - | TRBD1 | CASRIVAGGMEEQYF | TGTGCCAGCAGAATCGTGGCAGGGGGCATGGAGGAGCAGTACTTC
TRBJ1-3 | TRBV4-1 | - | - | CASSQVASTNFNTIYF | TGCGCCAGCAGCCAAGTAGCAAGCACTAACTTCAACACCATATATTTT
TRBJ2-7 | TRBV5-1 | - | TRBD1 | CASSWDSYEQYF | TGCGCCAGCAGCTGGGACAGCTACGAGCAGTACTTC
TRBJ1-3 | TRBV28 | - | - | CASSSSGAGNTIYF | TGTGCCAGCAGCTCCTCGGGGGCTGGAAACACCATATATTTT
TRBJ1-2 | TRBV2 | - | - | CASSELSYGYTF | TGTGCCAGCAGTGAACTAAGCTATGGCTACACCTTC
TRBJ2-7 | TRBV9 | - | TRBD2 | CASSVSGALREQYF | TGTGCCAGCAGCGTTAGCGGGGCCCTTCGGGAGCAGTACTTC
TRBJ1-3 | TRBV19 | once | - | CATYDGANSGNTIYF | TGTGCCACCTACGATGGGGCCAACTCTGGAAACACCATATATTTT
TRBJ1-5 | TRBV19 | - | - | CASSLSGAVNQPQHF | TGTGCCAGTAGCCTAAGTGGGGCGGTGAATCAGCCCCAGCATTTT
TRBJ2-1 | TRBV3-1/TRBV3-2 | - | TRBD2 | CASSRGLAGGFDEQFF | TGTGCCAGCAGTCGTGGACTAGCGGGGGGTTTCGATGAGCAGTTCTTC
TRBJ2-5 | TRBV11-2 | - | - | CASSSSGSRQETQYF | TGTGCCAGCAGCTCCTCTGGGTCCAGGCAAGAGACCCAGTACTTC
TRBJ2-5 | TRBV9 | - | TRBD2 | CASGTSGQETQYF | TGTGCCAGCGGGACTAGCGGGCAAGAGACCCAGTACTTC
TRBJ2-1 | TRBV11-2 | - | TRBD2 | CASSLEVPGLAINEQFF | TGTGCCAGCAGCTTAGAGGTGCCGGGACTAGCGATCAATGAGCAGTTCTTC
TRBJ2-2 | TRBV19 | - | TRBD2 | CASNPMTSGSTPGELFF | TGTGCCAGTAATCCTATGACTAGCGGGAGCACCCCCGGGGAGCTGTTTTTT
TRBJ1-4 | TRBV25-1 | - | - | CASSPPGGEGEKLFF | TGTGCCAGCAGTCCCCCAGGAGGGGAGGGCGAAAAACTGTTTTTT
TRBJ1-5 | TRBV11-2 | - | - | CASSQGAGANQPQHF | TGTGCCAGCAGCCAAGGGGCGGGGGCTAATCAGCCCCAGCATTTT
TRBJ1-5 | TRBV18 | - | - | CASSLDREQPQHF | TGTGCCAGCTCGTTGGATCGGGAACAGCCCCAGCATTTT